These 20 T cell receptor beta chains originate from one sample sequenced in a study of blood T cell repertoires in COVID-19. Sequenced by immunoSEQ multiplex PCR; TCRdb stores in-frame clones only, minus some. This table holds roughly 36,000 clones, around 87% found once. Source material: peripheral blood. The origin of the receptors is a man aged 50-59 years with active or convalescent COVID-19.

CDR3 sequence: CASSSTGSRGNTEAFF. The DNA for the CDR3 is TGTGCCAGCAGTTCGACAGGGTCAAGGGGGAACACTGAAGCTTTCTTT. J is TRBJ1-1 and V is TRBV2; 7 bases are shared with TRBD1. This CDR3 comprises 16 residues. J gave up 1 base and V 5 bases, and 10 bases lay outside the gene matches. Germline V gene sequence: CDR1 SNHLY, CDR2 FYNNEI. The whole variable domain, filled in from reference TRBV2 and TRBJ1-1, reads EPEVTQTPSHQVTQMGQEVILRCVPISNHLYFYWYRQILGQKVEFLVSFYNNEISEKSEIFDDQFSVERPDGSNFTLKIRSTKLEDSAMYFCASSSTGSRGNTEAFFGQGTRLTVV.

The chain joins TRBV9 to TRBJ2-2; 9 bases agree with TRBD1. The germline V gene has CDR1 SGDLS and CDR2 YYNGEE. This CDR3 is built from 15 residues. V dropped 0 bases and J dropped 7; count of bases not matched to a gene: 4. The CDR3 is CASSVARTGDGELFF. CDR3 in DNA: TGTGCCAGCAGCGTAGCTCGGACAGGGGACGGGGAGCTGTTTTTT.

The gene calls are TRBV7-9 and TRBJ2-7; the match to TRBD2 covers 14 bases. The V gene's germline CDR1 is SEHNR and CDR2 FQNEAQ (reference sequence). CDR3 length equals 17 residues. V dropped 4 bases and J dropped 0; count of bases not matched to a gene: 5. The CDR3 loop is CASSSPTSGRVSYEQYF. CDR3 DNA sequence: TGTGCCAGCAGCTCCCCGACTAGCGGGAGGGTCTCCTACGAGCAGTACTTC.

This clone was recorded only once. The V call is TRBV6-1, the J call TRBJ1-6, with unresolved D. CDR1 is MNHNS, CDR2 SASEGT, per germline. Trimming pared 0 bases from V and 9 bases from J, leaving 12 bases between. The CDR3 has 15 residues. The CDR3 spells CASSEAWSFSSPLHF. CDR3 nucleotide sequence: TGTGCCAGCAGTGAAGCCTGGAGTTTCAGTTCACCCCTCCACTTT.

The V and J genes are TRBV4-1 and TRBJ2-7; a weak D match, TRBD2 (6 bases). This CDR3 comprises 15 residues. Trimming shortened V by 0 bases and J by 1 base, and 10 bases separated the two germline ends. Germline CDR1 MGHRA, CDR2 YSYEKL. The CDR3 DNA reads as TGCGCCAGCAGCCAAGATTCGGAGGGGTCCTACGAGCAGTACTTC. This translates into CASSQDSEGSYEQYF.

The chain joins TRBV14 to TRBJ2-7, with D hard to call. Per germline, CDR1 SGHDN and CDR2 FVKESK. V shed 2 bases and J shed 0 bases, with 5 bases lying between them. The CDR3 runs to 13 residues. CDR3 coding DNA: TGTGCCAGCAGCCAACCCAACTCCTACGAGCAGTACTTC. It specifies CASSQPNSYEQYF.

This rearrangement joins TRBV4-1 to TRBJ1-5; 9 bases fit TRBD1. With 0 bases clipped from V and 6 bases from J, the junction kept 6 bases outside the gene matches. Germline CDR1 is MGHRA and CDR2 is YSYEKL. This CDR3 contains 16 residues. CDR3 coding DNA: TGCGCCAGCAGCCAAGAAGGACAGGGGTTGGGTCAGCCCCAGCATTTT. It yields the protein CASSQEGQGLGQPQHF.

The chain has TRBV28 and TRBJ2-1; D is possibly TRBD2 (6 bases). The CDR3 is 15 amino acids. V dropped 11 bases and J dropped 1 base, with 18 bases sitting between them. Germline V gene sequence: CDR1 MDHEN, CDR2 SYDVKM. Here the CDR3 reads CAVSPGGLSYNEQFF. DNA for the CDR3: TGTGCCGTATCCCCCGGGGGACTTTCCTACAATGAGCAGTTCTTC. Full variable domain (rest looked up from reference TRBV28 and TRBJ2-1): DVKVTQSSRYLVKRTGEKVFLECVQDMDHENMFWYRQDPGLGLRLIYFSYDVKMKEKGDIPEGYSVSREKKERFSLILESASTNQTSMYLCAVSPGGLSYNEQFFGPGTRLTVL.

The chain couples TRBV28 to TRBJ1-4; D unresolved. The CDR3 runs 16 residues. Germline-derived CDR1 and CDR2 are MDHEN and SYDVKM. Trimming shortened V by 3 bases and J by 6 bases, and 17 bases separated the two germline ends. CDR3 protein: CASSFPDYAGDEKLFF. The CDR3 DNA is TGTGCCAGCAGTTTCCCCGACTATGCTGGGGATGAAAAACTGTTTTTT.

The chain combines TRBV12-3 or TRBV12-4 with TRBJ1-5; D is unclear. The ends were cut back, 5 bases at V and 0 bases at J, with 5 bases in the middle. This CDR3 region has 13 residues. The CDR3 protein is CASSVNSNQPQHF. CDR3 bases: TGTGCCAGCAGTGTAAATAGCAATCAGCCCCAGCATTTT.

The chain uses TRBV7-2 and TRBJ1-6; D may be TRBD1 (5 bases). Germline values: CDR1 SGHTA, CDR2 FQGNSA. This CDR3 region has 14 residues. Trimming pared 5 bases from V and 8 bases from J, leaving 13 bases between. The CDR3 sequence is CASSLAGYDSPLHF. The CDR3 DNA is TGTGCCAGCAGCCTGGCAGGGTATGATTCACCCCTCCACTTT.

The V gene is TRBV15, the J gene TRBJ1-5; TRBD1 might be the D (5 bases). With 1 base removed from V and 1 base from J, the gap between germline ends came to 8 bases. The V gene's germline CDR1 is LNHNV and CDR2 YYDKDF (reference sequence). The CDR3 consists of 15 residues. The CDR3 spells CATSRAQESNQPQHF. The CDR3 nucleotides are TGTGCCACCAGCAGAGCACAGGAGAGCAATCAGCCCCAGCATTTT.

Here the CDR3 reads CASSLMLTNYEQYV. The CDR3 region has the DNA TGTGCCAGCAGCTTAATGCTGACTAACTACGAGCAGTACGTC. The chain carries TRBV11-2 and TRBJ2-7, with TRBD2 as a possible D gene (5 bases). The CDR3 contains 14 residues. V was pared by 2 bases and J by 3 bases, with 11 bases between. CDR1 is SGHAT, CDR2 FQNNGV, per germline.

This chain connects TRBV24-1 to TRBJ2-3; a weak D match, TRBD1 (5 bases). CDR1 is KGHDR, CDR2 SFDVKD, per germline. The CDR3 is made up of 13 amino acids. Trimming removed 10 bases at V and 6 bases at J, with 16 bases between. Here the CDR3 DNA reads TGTGCCACTCAATACCTACAGGACGATACGCAGTATTTT. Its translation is CATQYLQDDTQYF.

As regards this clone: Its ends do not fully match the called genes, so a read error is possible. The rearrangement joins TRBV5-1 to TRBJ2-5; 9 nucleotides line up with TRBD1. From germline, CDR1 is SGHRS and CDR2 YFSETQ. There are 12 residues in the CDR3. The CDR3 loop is CASSFQPGQGNF. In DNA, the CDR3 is TGCGCCAGCAGCTTCCAACCGGGACAGGGTAACTTC.

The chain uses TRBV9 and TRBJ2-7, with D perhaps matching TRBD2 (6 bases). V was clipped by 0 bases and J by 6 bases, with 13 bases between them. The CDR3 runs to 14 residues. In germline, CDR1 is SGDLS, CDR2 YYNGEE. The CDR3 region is CASSVGASVPEQYF. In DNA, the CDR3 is TGTGCCAGCAGCGTAGGTGCTAGCGTGCCCGAGCAGTACTTC.

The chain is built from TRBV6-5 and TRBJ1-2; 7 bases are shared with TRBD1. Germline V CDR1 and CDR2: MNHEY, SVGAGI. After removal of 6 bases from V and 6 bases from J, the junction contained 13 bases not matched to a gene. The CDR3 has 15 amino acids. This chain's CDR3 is CASSHTTGLGDGYTF. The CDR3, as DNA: TGTGCCAGCAGCCATACGACAGGGCTTGGCGATGGCTACACCTTC.

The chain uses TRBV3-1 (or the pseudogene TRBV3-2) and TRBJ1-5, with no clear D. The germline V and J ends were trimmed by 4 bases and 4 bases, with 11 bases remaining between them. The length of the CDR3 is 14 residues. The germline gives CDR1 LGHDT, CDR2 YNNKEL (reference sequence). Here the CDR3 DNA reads TGTGCCAGCAGCCTTCTCCCAGGAAATCAGCCCCAGCATTTT. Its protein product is CASSLLPGNQPQHF.

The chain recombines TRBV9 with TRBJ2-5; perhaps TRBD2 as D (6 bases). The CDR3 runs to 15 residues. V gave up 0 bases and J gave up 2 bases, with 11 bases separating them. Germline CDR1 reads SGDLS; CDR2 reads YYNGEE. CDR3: CASSVAEGPQETQYF. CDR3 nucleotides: TGTGCCAGCAGCGTAGCGGAGGGACCTCAAGAGACCCAGTACTTC.

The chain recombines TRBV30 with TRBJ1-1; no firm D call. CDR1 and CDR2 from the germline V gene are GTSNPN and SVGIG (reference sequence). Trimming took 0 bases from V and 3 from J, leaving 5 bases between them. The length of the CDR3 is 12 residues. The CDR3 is CAWSVSDTEAFF. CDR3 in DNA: TGTGCCTGGAGTGTATCAGACACTGAAGCTTTCTTT.